The source of this T cell receptor (beta chain) is a study of blood T cells in healthy people across ages. Study-level background: Template switching recovered approximately one barcoded beta molecule for every two T cells.

It was with a sample-barcoded 5' primer and a J-beta primer mix that a second PCR of about 6 to 12 cycles was run. TCRdb itself ran the 5' RACE reads through MiXCR, one entry per CDR3 protein. Of hundreds of thousands of distinct CDR3 sequences listed, 45% to 50% are singletons. With respect to this clonotype: Its cognate antigen is unknown.

With 1 base removed from V and 6 bases from J, the gap between germline ends came to 13 bases. The CDR3 length is 15 residues. Germline V gene data show CDR1 as SGHVS and CDR2 as FNYEAQ. Overall study results and limits: Naive CD4+ cells and diversity were both higher in long-lived donors than in aged donors.

Sequenced sample: blood. The source of this sequence is a woman aged 55-69 years in good health. This chain connects TRBV7-6 to TRBJ1-5; D is perhaps TRBD1 (6 bases). CDR3 amino acids: CASSLEGGGGQPQHF. CDR3 coding DNA: TGTGCCAGCAGCTTAGAGGGGGGGGGTGGTCAGCCCCAGCATTTT.